The 32 T cell receptor beta chains below were found in one sample sequenced in a study of blood T cell repertoires in COVID-19 (dated by TCRdb to 2020 to 2022). The receptor library was made with the immunoSEQ multiplex PCR assay. TCRdb carries this immuneACCESS record with in-frame sequences only. Its versions omit some clonotypes, under half of them owing to an unresolved V gene in the studies checked, with the rest unexplained. The sample includes roughly 140,000 clones, with 70% to 90% observed a single time. Roughly 2.2% of the sample lies in the top ten. The source material was peripheral blood. Receptor source: a woman aged 70-85 years with acute or convalescent COVID-19.

The genes are TRBV2 and TRBJ1-1; D unclear. Germline lookup yields CDR1 SNHLY and CDR2 FYNNEI. V was pared by 5 bases and J by 1 base, with 11 bases between. This CDR3 is 14 amino acids long. CDR3 bases: TGTGCCAGCAGTTTTACGGGTTGGAACACTGAAGCTTTCTTT. Translating it yields CASSFTGWNTEAFF.

This clone was recorded only once. The CDR3 loop reads CATSRVLWRVGQSYNEQFF. CDR3 sequence (DNA): TGTGCCACCAGCAGAGTGCTCTGGAGAGTGGGACAGTCCTACAATGAGCAGTTCTTC. The chain joins TRBV15 to TRBJ2-1, with 7 bases that match TRBD1. The CDR3 spans 19 residues. J gave up 1 base and V 1 base, and 13 bases lay outside the gene matches. The V gene's germline CDR1 is LNHNV and CDR2 YYDKDF (reference sequence).

The chain carries TRBV3-1 (or the pseudogene TRBV3-2) and TRBJ2-5; 11 bases are a match to TRBD2. CDR1 LGHDT and CDR2 YNNKEL come from the germline V gene (reference sequence). This CDR3 is built from 18 residues. V lost 0 bases, J lost 7 bases, and 13 bases stayed unmatched. The CDR3 DNA follows: TGTGCCAGCAGCCAAGATTCAGGACTAGCGGGCGAACGGGGGACCCAGTACTTC. It codes for CASSQDSGLAGERGTQYF.

CDR3 bases: TGTGCCAGCAGTTTCGAGGAGAACACTGAAGCTTTCTTT. Its translation: CASSFEENTEAFF. The chain employs TRBV6-4 and TRBJ1-1; no firm D call. V lost 5 bases and J 1 base, leaving 8 bases between the germline ends. The CDR3 is made up of 13 amino acids. Germline-derived CDR1 and CDR2 are MRHNA and SNTAGT.

The chain combines TRBV11-2 with TRBJ2-1, with a possible D match to TRBD1 (6 bases). V gave up 5 bases and J gave up 4 bases, with 18 bases separating them. Germline CDR1 and CDR2: SGHAT and FQNNGV. The length of the CDR3 is 16 residues. The CDR3 spells CASSAYGYGTYNEQFF. CDR3 coding DNA: TGTGCCAGCAGCGCGTACGGGTACGGGACATACAATGAGCAGTTCTTC.

The chain uses TRBV3-1 (or the pseudogene TRBV3-2) and TRBJ2-6; tentatively, D is TRBD1 (5 bases). V lost 0 bases, J lost 4 bases, and 13 bases lay in between. Germline V gene lookup returns CDR1 LGHDT and CDR2 YNNKEL (reference sequence). The CDR3 contains 17 residues. CDR3 in amino acids: CASSQDPGNRGANVLTF. DNA for the CDR3: TGTGCCAGCAGCCAAGACCCAGGGAACCGGGGGGCCAACGTCCTGACTTTC.

The rearrangement links TRBV7-2 to TRBJ2-3; D is unresolved. Germline V CDR1 and CDR2: SGHTA, FQGNSA. The germline V and J ends were trimmed by 3 bases and 2 bases, with 9 bases remaining between them. CDR3 size: 14 residues. The DNA for the CDR3 is TGTGCCAGCAGCTTCTACTTATACACAGATACGCAGTATTTT. The encoded protein is CASSFYLYTDTQYF.

This chain's CDR3 is CASGTGGSSSYEQYF. DNA for the CDR3: TGTGCCAGCGGCACGGGGGGGTCGAGCTCCTACGAGCAGTACTTC. This chain joins TRBV6-5 and TRBJ2-7; 8 bases map to TRBD2. Per germline, CDR1 MNHEY and CDR2 SVGAGI. This CDR3 contains 15 residues. V was pared by 8 bases and J by 0 bases, with 9 bases of the junction left unmatched.

The chain carries TRBV11-3 and TRBJ2-3; 9 bases line up with TRBD1. Germline V lookup: CDR1 SGHNT, CDR2 YENEEA. Unmatched junction bases numbered 6, after V lost 1 base and J lost 4 bases. CDR3 length: 16 residues. CDR3 nucleotide sequence: TGTGCCAGCAGCTTAGGGAGGGACAGGGCCCCAGATACGCAGTATTTT. Translation: CASSLGRDRAPDTQYF.

The DNA of the CDR3 is TGTGCCAGCAGCGACAGAATACCCTCGGGCACAGATACGCAGTATTTT. It yields the protein CASSDRIPSGTDTQYF. The V call is TRBV3-1 (or the pseudogene TRBV3-2), the J call TRBJ2-3; D perhaps matches TRBD1 (5 bases). The V end lost 5 bases, the J end lost 1 base, and 16 bases lay between the germline ends. The CDR3 extends over 16 amino acids. The germline gives CDR1 LGHDT, CDR2 YNNKEL (reference sequence).

Here the CDR3 DNA reads TGTGCCAGCAGCGGAGCACTTAATATCGGGGGGCTTGGTGGCTACACCTTC. Its translation is CASSGALNIGGLGGYTF. The genes are TRBV5-6 and TRBJ1-2, with D possibly being TRBD1 (6 bases). The V end was cut by 4 bases, the J end by 7 bases, with 26 bases between. The CDR3 contains 17 residues. Germline CDR1 is SGHDT and CDR2 is YYEEEE.

The chain joins TRBV7-9 to TRBJ1-1, with 7 bases aligning to TRBD1. Losses at the gene ends were 3 bases for V and 0 bases for J; bases not matched to a gene: 4. The germline V gene has CDR1 SEHNR and CDR2 FQNEAQ (reference sequence). The CDR3 has 15 amino acids. DNA for the CDR3: TGTGCCAGCAGCTTTGTGGGGACAGTGAACACTGAAGCTTTCTTT. As protein: CASSFVGTVNTEAFF.

The chain combines TRBV5-1 with TRBJ1-2, with 7 bases matching TRBD1. This CDR3 has 16 residues. V lost 4 bases and J lost 0; bases outside the gene matches: 9. The germline gives CDR1 SGHRS, CDR2 YFSETQ. CDR3 nucleotides: TGCGCCAGCAGCCCTAAAACAGGGGTAGCTAACTATGGCTACACCTTC. Protein product: CASSPKTGVANYGYTF.

This chain connects TRBV6-1 to TRBJ1-5; D call uncertain. The CDR3 spans 15 residues. Germline CDR1 MNHNS, CDR2 SASEGT. V lost 3 bases and J lost 11, with 20 bases in between. The CDR3 region is CASSDPGLIGRSQHF. The DNA for the CDR3 is TGTGCCAGCAGTGACCCCGGACTCATCGGCAGGTCCCAGCATTTT.

The chain has TRBV7-3 and TRBJ2-2; D gene ambiguous. The CDR3 length is 13 residues. Trimming removed 7 bases at V and 7 bases at J, with 13 bases between. The germline gives CDR1 SGHTA, CDR2 FQGTGA. For the CDR3, the DNA is TGTGCCAGCAACCGACCCCCGGGCGGGGAGCTGTTTTTT. Its translation: CASNRPPGGELFF.

J is TRBJ2-1 and V is TRBV30; 11 bases line up with TRBD2. The germline gives CDR1 GTSNPN, CDR2 SVGIG (reference sequence). V was clipped by 7 bases and J by 8 bases; unmatched bases: 7. The CDR3 covers 13 residues. DNA of the CDR3: TGTGCCTCGTCTAGCGGGGGGTTGCATGAGCAGTTCTTC. This sequence encodes CASSSGGLHEQFF.

The chain has TRBV27 and TRBJ1-2; a weak D match, TRBD1 (5 bases). CDR3 length: 14 residues. V lost 7 bases and J lost 1, with 13 bases in between. Germline loops: CDR1 MNHEY, CDR2 SMNVEV (reference sequence). As DNA, the CDR3 is TGTGCCAGCAAGTCGGGGGGTCTTAACTATGGCTACACCTTC. Residues: CASKSGGLNYGYTF.

The chain links TRBV5-5 to TRBJ2-1, with D perhaps TRBD2 (5 bases). V was trimmed by 4 bases and J by 2 bases, leaving 22 bases between them. The length of the CDR3 is 18 residues. Germline-derived CDR1 and CDR2 are SGHKS and YYEKEE (reference sequence). In DNA form, the CDR3 reads TGTGCCAGCAGCCTAAGGACGGGGAACCTATCCCCCTACAATGAGCAGTTCTTC. It specifies CASSLRTGNLSPYNEQFF.

About this clone itself: Compared with germline, one end of the junction differs, possibly owing to a read error. This rearrangement joins TRBV10-1 to TRBJ1-2, with a weak D call TRBD1 (5 bases). Germline V CDR1 and CDR2: WNHNN, SYGVQD (reference sequence). The CDR3 runs to 15 residues. CDR3 bases: TGCGCCAGCAGCCTCCCGTATCAGACAGTGCCTAACTCAAGCTTC. Translating gives CASSLPYQTVPNSSF.

A word on this clone: The identical CDR3 is also encoded by other nucleotide sequences in the sample. The chain combines TRBV14 with TRBJ1-3; D is unresolved. Germline V CDR1 and CDR2: SGHDN, FVKESK. The CDR3 runs to 14 residues. V lost 0 bases, J lost 2 bases, and 5 bases lay in between. The CDR3 region has the DNA TGTGCCAGCAGCCAAGATCTTGCTGGAAACACCATATATTTT. Translated, it gives CASSQDLAGNTIYF.

The rearrangement uses TRBV24-1 and TRBJ2-1, with D maybe TRBD2 (6 bases). Germline assignment: CDR1 KGHDR and CDR2 SFDVKD. V was clipped by 3 bases and J by 0 bases, with 11 bases between them. This CDR3 spans 16 amino acids. The CDR3 region is CATSDTAGYSYNEQFF. In nucleotides, the CDR3 is TGTGCCACCAGTGATACCGCGGGATACTCCTACAATGAGCAGTTCTTC.

The chain has TRBV4-2 and TRBJ2-3, with TRBD2 matching over 8 bases. The CDR3 loop spans 16 amino acids. The ends lost 0 bases at V and 2 bases at J; junction bases unmatched: 4. Germline CDR1 is LGHNA and CDR2 is YNFKEQ. CDR3 sequence: CASSQDVAGNTDTQYF. DNA of the CDR3: TGTGCCAGCAGCCAAGACGTAGCGGGGAACACAGATACGCAGTATTTT.

This clone was seen more than once but under ten times. V and J are TRBV4-1 and TRBJ1-5; perhaps TRBD1 as D (5 bases). The germline V and J ends were trimmed by 0 bases and 6 bases, with 15 bases remaining between them. CDR3 size: 16 residues. The germline V gene has CDR1 MGHRA and CDR2 YSYEKL. This CDR3 reads CASSQERTGWVQPQHF. DNA for the CDR3: TGCGCCAGCAGCCAAGAGCGAACAGGATGGGTTCAGCCCCAGCATTTT.

This clone was counted once. The chain links TRBV25-1 to TRBJ2-1; possible D gene TRBD1, 5 bases. V gave up 1 base and J gave up 7 bases, with 20 bases separating them. The germline CDR1 and CDR2 sequences are MGHDK and SYGVNS. The length of the CDR3 is 17 residues. In nucleotides, the CDR3 is TGTGCCAGCAGTGAATGGCTAAGGACGGAAGCAGGGAATGAGCAGTTCTTC. Protein: CASSEWLRTEAGNEQFF.

This clone came up a few times. This chain links TRBV3-1 (or the pseudogene TRBV3-2) with TRBJ2-3; tentatively, D is TRBD2 (6 bases). Germline CDR1 LGHDT, CDR2 YNNKEL (reference sequence). V was trimmed by 2 bases and J by 3 bases, leaving 15 bases between them. The CDR3 length is 16 residues. The CDR3 here is CASSQKVAGRTDTQYF. In DNA, the CDR3 is TGTGCCAGCAGCCAAAAAGTGGCGGGAAGGACAGATACGCAGTATTTT.

V is TRBV28 and J is TRBJ1-6; D might be TRBD1 (5 bases). This CDR3 contains 14 residues. Trimming shortened V by 6 bases and J by 5 bases, and 11 bases separated the two germline ends. Germline V gene lookup returns CDR1 MDHEN and CDR2 SYDVKM. The CDR3 sequence is CASSKTVNNSPLHF. In DNA, the CDR3 is TGTGCCAGCAGCAAGACAGTAAATAATTCACCCCTCCACTTT.

On this clone itself: Other nucleotide sequences from this sample produce the same CDR3. CDR3 protein: CASSLGASSSYEQYF. The CDR3 DNA reads as TGTGCCAGCAGCTTAGGGGCGTCGAGCTCCTACGAGCAGTACTTC. V gene TRBV7-2 combines with J gene TRBJ2-7; D unclear. V was shortened by 1 base and J by 0 bases, with 10 bases between the two germline ends. This CDR3 is 15 amino acids long. The V gene's germline CDR1 is SGHTA and CDR2 FQGNSA. Drawing the rest from reference TRBV7-2 and TRBJ2-7, the complete variable domain is GAGVSQSPSNKVTEKGKDVELRCDPISGHTALYWYRQSLGQGLEFLIYFQGNSAPDKSGLPSDRFSAERTGGSVSTLTIQRTQQEDSAVYLCASSLGASSSYEQYFGPGTRLTVT.

The V and J genes are TRBV2 and TRBJ1-2; D might be TRBD1 (5 bases). The ends were cut back, 4 bases at V and 2 bases at J, with 8 bases in the middle. Germline CDR1 and CDR2: SNHLY and FYNNEI. CDR3 length: 13 amino acids. The CDR3 DNA reads TGTGCCAGCAGTGCAGGGCCAAACTATGGCTACACCTTC. Its translation is CASSAGPNYGYTF.

The chain combines TRBV7-2 with TRBJ1-2; 8 bases match TRBD1. The J segment lost 8 bases and the V segment lost 5 bases, leaving 10 bases of the junction unmatched. This CDR3 has 14 amino acids. The V gene's germline CDR1 is SGHTA and CDR2 FQGNSA. In DNA form, the CDR3 reads TGTGCCAGCAGCCCTGGACAGGGTCGGCGCGGCTACACCTTC. Protein: CASSPGQGRRGYTF.

The V call is TRBV5-1, the J call TRBJ1-1; D remains ambiguous. With 1 base removed from V and 2 bases from J, the gap between germline ends came to 9 bases. This CDR3 comprises 14 residues. In germline, CDR1 is SGHRS, CDR2 YFSETQ. The CDR3: CASSLTTDNTEAFF. The CDR3 nucleotides are TGCGCCAGCAGCTTGACCACAGATAACACTGAAGCTTTCTTT.

CDR3 in DNA: TGTGCCAGCAGCCCGACTAGCGGGGGATTCAAGGGGACCCAGTACTTC. Its protein is CASSPTSGGFKGTQYF. This chain connects TRBV11-2 to TRBJ2-5, with 12 bases that match TRBD2. Per germline, CDR1 SGHAT and CDR2 FQNNGV. This CDR3 is 16 amino acids long. V lost 5 bases to trimming and J lost 7 bases; unmatched junction nucleotides: 11.

The genes are TRBV4-3 and TRBJ1-1, with D unresolved. Germline CDR1 reads LGHNA; CDR2 reads YSLEER. V was trimmed by 1 base and J by 1 base, leaving 4 bases between them. This CDR3 comprises 13 residues. CDR3 DNA sequence: TGCGCCAGCAGCCAAGGCAGGAACACTGAAGCTTTCTTT. Its protein is CASSQGRNTEAFF.